This T cell receptor beta chain stems from a study of T cell changes during pregnancy in multiple sclerosis. This clone was found once. CDR1 is SGHNT, CDR2 YENEEA, per germline. CDR3 length equals 15 residues. Trimming pared 0 bases from V and 0 bases from J, leaving 8 bases between. Assay: immunoSEQ multiplex PCR; the TCRdb copy retains only in-frame clones and omits some. The sample has around 40,000 clones, about nine tenths seen once. The rearrangement links TRBV11-3 to TRBJ1-1, with no clear D. This TCR was recovered from a female donor in good health, enrolled as a control in a pregnancy study. The source material was CD4+ T cells from peripheral blood mononuclear cells, sampled in the first trimester of pregnancy. The CDR3 sequence: CASSLEGDMNTEAFF. CDR3 bases: TGTGCCAGCAGCTTAGAGGGTGACATGAACACTGAAGCTTTCTTT.